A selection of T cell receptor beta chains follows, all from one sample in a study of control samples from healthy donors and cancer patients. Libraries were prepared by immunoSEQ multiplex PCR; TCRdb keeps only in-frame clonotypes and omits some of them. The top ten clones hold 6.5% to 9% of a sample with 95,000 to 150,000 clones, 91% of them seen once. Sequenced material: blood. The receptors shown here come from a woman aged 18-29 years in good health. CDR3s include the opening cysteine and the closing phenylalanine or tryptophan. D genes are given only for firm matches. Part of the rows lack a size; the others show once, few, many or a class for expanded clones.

CDR3 protein: CASSRLMREVTDTQYF
CDR3 DNA: TGCGCCAGCAGCCGTTTGATGAGGGAAGTCACAGATACGCAGTATTTT
D gene: -
V gene: TRBV4-3
J gene: TRBJ2-3
clone size: -

CDR3 protein: CASSQDFGGGGSTDTQYF
CDR3 DNA: TGCGCCAGCAGCCAAGATTTTGGAGGCGGGGGGAGCACAGATACGCAGTATTTT
D gene: TRBD2
V gene: TRBV4-3
J gene: TRBJ2-3
clone size: once

CDR3 protein: CASTEGLAGYNEQFF
CDR3 DNA: TGTGCCAGCACCGAAGGACTAGCGGGATACAATGAGCAGTTCTTC
D gene: TRBD2
V gene: TRBV6-5
J gene: TRBJ2-1
clone size: -

CDR3 protein: CASSYQGRTNSPLHF
CDR3 DNA: TGTGCCAGCAGTTACCAGGGACGGACTAATTCACCCCTCCACTTT
D gene: -
V gene: TRBV7-2
J gene: TRBJ1-6
clone size: -

CDR3 protein: CASSRTGDYEQYF
CDR3 DNA: TGCGCCAGCAGCCGGACAGGGGACTACGAGCAGTACTTC
D gene: TRBD1
V gene: TRBV5-1
J gene: TRBJ2-7
clone size: -

CDR3 protein: CATSNPDWGRPNTEAFF
CDR3 DNA: TGTGCCACCAGCAACCCTGACTGGGGACGCCCTAACACTGAAGCTTTCTTT
D gene: -
V gene: TRBV15
J gene: TRBJ1-1
clone size: -

CDR3 protein: CASSEYSGSPEQYF
CDR3 DNA: TGTGCCAGCAGTGAATACAGCGGGAGTCCCGAGCAGTACTTC
D gene: TRBD2
V gene: TRBV2
J gene: TRBJ2-7
clone size: -

CDR3 protein: CASSLSSGGANNEQFF
CDR3 DNA: TGTGCCAGCAGTTTAAGTAGCGGGGGGGCCAACAATGAGCAGTTCTTC
D gene: TRBD2
V gene: TRBV27
J gene: TRBJ2-1
clone size: -

CDR3 protein: CASSVGSGAIYGYTF
CDR3 DNA: TGTGCCAGCAGCGTAGGCTCGGGGGCAATCTATGGCTACACCTTC
D gene: -
V gene: TRBV9
J gene: TRBJ1-2
clone size: -

CDR3 protein: CASSLGLAGGHDTQYF
CDR3 DNA: TGTGCCAGCAGCTTGGGACTAGCGGGGGGTCATGATACGCAGTATTTT
D gene: TRBD2
V gene: TRBV7-9
J gene: TRBJ2-3
clone size: -

CDR3 protein: CASALGGPGRNNSPLHF
CDR3 DNA: TGTGCCAGTGCTTTGGGGGGCCCCGGGCGGAATAATTCACCCCTCCACTTT
D gene: -
V gene: TRBV19
J gene: TRBJ1-6
clone size: -

CDR3 protein: CASSPQAGGGTNYGYTF
CDR3 DNA: TGCGCCAGCAGCCCGCAGGCCGGGGGGGGTACTAACTATGGCTACACCTTC
D gene: -
V gene: TRBV5-1
J gene: TRBJ1-2
clone size: -

CDR3 protein: CASSSPSGGGVYEQYF
CDR3 DNA: TGTGCCAGCAGTTCCCCCTCCGGGGGCGGCGTTTACGAGCAGTACTTC
D gene: -
V gene: TRBV28
J gene: TRBJ2-7
clone size: -

CDR3 protein: CASSSGTGQSNYGYTF
CDR3 DNA: TGTGCCAGCAGCTCGGGGACAGGACAATCTAACTATGGCTACACCTTC
D gene: TRBD1
V gene: TRBV28
J gene: TRBJ1-2
clone size: -

CDR3 protein: CASSPSTETQYF
CDR3 DNA: TGTGCCAGCAGCCCTAGTACGGAGACCCAGTACTTC
D gene: -
V gene: TRBV7-9
J gene: TRBJ2-5
clone size: -

CDR3 protein: CASSVGDRGGEKLFF
CDR3 DNA: TGTGCCAGCAGCGTAGGGGACAGGGGCGGTGAAAAACTGTTTTTT
D gene: TRBD1
V gene: TRBV9
J gene: TRBJ1-4
clone size: -

CDR3 protein: CASRTGTGVYNEQFF
CDR3 DNA: TGCGCCAGCAGAACCGGGACAGGGGTTTACAATGAGCAGTTCTTC
D gene: TRBD1
V gene: TRBV4-3
J gene: TRBJ2-1
clone size: -

CDR3 protein: CASSKGQGAVTEAFF
CDR3 DNA: TGTGCCAGTAGTAAGGGACAGGGGGCGGTAACTGAAGCTTTCTTT
D gene: TRBD1
V gene: TRBV19
J gene: TRBJ1-1
clone size: -

CDR3 protein: CASSLGNQETQYF
CDR3 DNA: TGTGCCAGCAGCTTGGGAAACCAAGAGACCCAGTACTTC
D gene: -
V gene: TRBV5-4
J gene: TRBJ2-5
clone size: -

CDR3 protein: CSVNKNQETQYF
CDR3 DNA: TGCAGCGTTAATAAGAACCAAGAGACCCAGTACTTC
D gene: -
V gene: TRBV29-1
J gene: TRBJ2-5
clone size: once

CDR3 protein: CASSIDTGTAAHTEAFF
CDR3 DNA: TGTGCCAGTAGTATAGATACCGGGACAGCTGCTCACACTGAAGCTTTCTTT
D gene: TRBD1
V gene: TRBV19
J gene: TRBJ1-1
clone size: -

CDR3 protein: CANGLGYDGELFF
CDR3 DNA: TGTGCCAACGGGTTGGGTTATGACGGGGAGCTGTTTTTT
D gene: -
V gene: TRBV18
J gene: TRBJ2-2
clone size: few

CDR3 protein: CASRSAENNYGYTF
CDR3 DNA: TGTGCCAGTAGATCGGCAGAAAATAACTATGGCTACACCTTC
D gene: -
V gene: TRBV19
J gene: TRBJ1-2
clone size: many

CDR3 protein: CASSPDRDYSNQPQHF
CDR3 DNA: TGTGCCAGCAGCCCGGACAGAGATTATAGCAATCAGCCCCAGCATTTT
D gene: -
V gene: TRBV28
J gene: TRBJ1-5
clone size: -

CDR3 protein: CASSYSRYRSNQPQHF
CDR3 DNA: TGTGCCAGCAGTTACTCGAGGTACAGAAGCAATCAGCCCCAGCATTTT
D gene: -
V gene: TRBV6-2/TRBV6-3
J gene: TRBJ1-5
clone size: -

CDR3 protein: CSTRGALGRTDTQYF
CDR3 DNA: TGCAGCACCAGGGGGGCTCTGGGTCGGACAGATACGCAGTATTTT
D gene: -
V gene: TRBV29-1
J gene: TRBJ2-3
clone size: -

CDR3 protein: CASTPGASYNSPLHF
CDR3 DNA: TGTGCCAGTACTCCCGGGGCTTCCTATAATTCACCCCTCCACTTT
D gene: -
V gene: TRBV9
J gene: TRBJ1-6
clone size: -

CDR3 protein: CASSTLRTGGTDTQYF
CDR3 DNA: TGTGCCAGTAGTACTCTCCGGACAGGGGGCACAGATACGCAGTATTTT
D gene: TRBD1
V gene: TRBV19
J gene: TRBJ2-3
clone size: -

CDR3 protein: CASHRAENSPLHF
CDR3 DNA: TGTGCCAGTCATCGCGCTGAGAATTCACCCCTCCACTTT
D gene: -
V gene: TRBV19
J gene: TRBJ1-6
clone size: -